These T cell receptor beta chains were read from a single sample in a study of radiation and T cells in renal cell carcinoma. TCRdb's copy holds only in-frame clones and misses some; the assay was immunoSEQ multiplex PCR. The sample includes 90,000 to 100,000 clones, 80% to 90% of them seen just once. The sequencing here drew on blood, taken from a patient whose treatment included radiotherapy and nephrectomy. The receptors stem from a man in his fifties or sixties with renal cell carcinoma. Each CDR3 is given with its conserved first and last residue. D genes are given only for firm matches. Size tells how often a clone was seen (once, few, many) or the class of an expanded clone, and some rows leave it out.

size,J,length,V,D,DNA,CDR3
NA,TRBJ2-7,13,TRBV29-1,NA,TGCAGCGTTGAAGACAGTAACTCCTACGAGCAGTACTTC,CSVEDSNSYEQYF
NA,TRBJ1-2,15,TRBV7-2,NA,TGTGCCAGCAGCTTAGATGCCGGATTTTCTTATGGCTACACCTTC,CASSLDAGFSYGYTF
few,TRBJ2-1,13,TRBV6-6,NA,TGTGCCAGCAGTTACGGCATCTACAATGAGCAGTTCTTC,CASSYGIYNEQFF
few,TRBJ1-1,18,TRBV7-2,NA,TGTGCCAGCAGCTTTGGGCAGGCAGGGGTGGTTTTTGGTACTGAAGCTTTCTTT,CASSFGQAGVVFGTEAFF
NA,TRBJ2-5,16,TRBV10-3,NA,TGTGCCATCAAGGGCAGTGACACCAACTTCCAAGAGACCCAGTACTTC,CAIKGSDTNFQETQYF
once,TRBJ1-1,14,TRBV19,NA,TGTGCCAGTAGTATCGGCGGTGGCCCCACTGAAGCTTTCTTT,CASSIGGGPTEAFF
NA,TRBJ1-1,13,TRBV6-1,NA,TGTGCCAGCAGCTGGGGGGAGAACACTGAAGCTTTCTTT,CASSWGENTEAFF
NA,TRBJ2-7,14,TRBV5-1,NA,TGCGCCAGCAGCTTGGAAGATGGGGCCTACGAGCAGTACTTC,CASSLEDGAYEQYF
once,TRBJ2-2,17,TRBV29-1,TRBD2,TGCAGCGCGTTAATAGCGGGAGGCGTTGGGAACACCGGGGAGCTGTTTTTT,CSALIAGGVGNTGELFF
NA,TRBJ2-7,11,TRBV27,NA,TGTGCCAGCAGAAAGACAAGCGAGCAGTACTTC,CASRKTSEQYF
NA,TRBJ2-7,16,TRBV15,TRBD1,TGTGCCACCAGCAGTGCCCCTCGGACAGGGAACTACGAGCAGTACTTC,CATSSAPRTGNYEQYF